Listed below are T cell receptor beta chains from one sample, sequenced in a study of blood T cells in healthy people across ages. Using its own MiXCR run on the 5' RACE reads, TCRdb lists one record per CDR3 protein. The sample has more than 550,000 distinct CDR3 sequences, about a fifth seen once; the top ten hold around 21%. The sample taken for sequencing was blood. The source of these receptors is a man between 65 and 79 years old in good health. The CDR3 runs from the conserved cysteine through the conserved F or W. D genes are given only for firm matches. The listing skips clone size in some rows; elsewhere it reads once, few, many or a size class.

NA TRBJ2-1 NA TRBV7-3 16 TGTGCCAGCAGCTTAGTTCCGGTAGGCTCCTACAATGAGCAGTTCTTC CASSLVPVGSYNEQFF
TRBD1 TRBJ1-2 NA TRBV3-1 14 TGTGCCAGCAGCCAAACAGGGGGCAACTATGGCTACACCTTC CASSQTGGNYGYTF
NA TRBJ2-5 NA TRBV12-3/TRBV12-4 15 TGTGCCAGCAGTTTGTGGAACAGCGGACAAGAGACCCAGTACTTC CASSLWNSGQETQYF
NA TRBJ1-1 few TRBV7-2 13 TGTGCCAGCAGCTCATCCGGAGGGACTGAAGCTTTCTTT CASSSSGGTEAFF
NA TRBJ1-2 NA TRBV2 11 TGTGCCAGCAGGGAGGGGAGCCACTACACCTTC CASREGSHYTF
NA TRBJ1-2 few TRBV12-3/TRBV12-4 11 TGTGCCAGCAATGGGGGCTATGGCTACACCTTC CASNGGYGYTF
TRBD1 TRBJ2-1 few TRBV9 15 TGTGCCAGCAGCGGCTCAGGGGGCTTCTACAATGAGCAGTTCTTC CASSGSGGFYNEQFF
NA TRBJ2-3 many TRBV4-3 14 TGCGCCAGCAGCCAAGTGCAGCTCACAGATACGCAGTATTTT CASSQVQLTDTQYF
NA TRBJ1-1 NA TRBV12-3/TRBV12-4 13 TGTGCCAGCAGAATCACAAGTAGGGCTGAAGCTTTCTTT CASRITSRAEAFF
NA TRBJ1-6 NA TRBV12-3/TRBV12-4 14 TGTGCCAGCAGCTCTCGGGGGCGAGATTCACCCCTCCACTTT CASSSRGRDSPLHF
TRBD1 TRBJ2-3 NA TRBV6-4 15 TGTGCCAGCAGCGGGACAGGCGTAAGCACAGATACGCAGTATTTT CASSGTGVSTDTQYF
TRBD2 TRBJ2-1 few TRBV12-3/TRBV12-4 16 TGTGCCAGCAGTTTTCGGGGCGGGGGGGCCTACAATGAGCAGTTCTTC CASSFRGGGAYNEQFF
TRBD1 TRBJ2-7 few TRBV28 12 TGTGCCAGCACCCACAGGGGGTACGAGCAGTACTTC CASTHRGYEQYF
TRBD2 TRBJ2-7 NA TRBV5-1 15 TGCGCCAGCGGCCTAGCGGGGGGCACCGTCCGGGAGCAGTACTTC CASGLAGGTVREQYF
NA TRBJ2-7 NA TRBV3-1 13 TGTGCCAGCAGCCATCAGGAAGGATACGAGCAGTACTTC CASSHQEGYEQYF
NA TRBJ2-3 many TRBV29-1 14 TGCAGCGCTGAGGGAAAAGGCAGCACAGATACGCAGTATTTT CSAEGKGSTDTQYF
NA TRBJ2-1 NA TRBV20-1 14 TGCAGTGCTAATTATAGGGACAAGTACAATGAGCAGTTCTTC CSANYRDKYNEQFF
TRBD1 TRBJ2-5 few TRBV20-1 15 TGCAGTGTGGATTACAAGGGACAGAGGAAGGTTGCCCAGTACTTC CSVDYKGQRKVAQYF